Each of the 16 T cell receptor beta chains below was sequenced from the same sample in a study of cytomegalovirus exposure and HLA in healthy donors. PCR primers comprised 60 Vbeta and 13 Jbeta primers. Sequencing used immunoSEQ multiplex PCR; TCRdb keeps in-frame clones, though not all of them. The sample carries 150,000 to 200,000 clones, roughly 78% recorded once. The sequenced sample consisted of PBMCs. The receptors originated from a girl aged 10 to 17 in good health and CMV-seropositive.

V and J are TRBV27 and TRBJ2-1, with 10 nucleotides matching TRBD2. Germline loops: CDR1 MNHEY, CDR2 SMNVEV (reference sequence). This CDR3 contains 14 residues. V lost 5 bases and J lost 13; bases outside the gene matches: 11. DNA for the CDR3: TGTGCCAGCAGTCTTAAAGCGGGGGGGCTCCCCCAGTTCTTC. It codes for CASSLKAGGLPQFF.

This sequence joins TRBV13 and TRBJ2-3; 8 positions agree with TRBD2. V was clipped by 1 base and J by 2 bases; unmatched bases: 2. CDR1 is PRHDT and CDR2 is FYEKMQ in the germline V gene (reference sequence). The CDR3 consists of 15 residues. For the CDR3, the DNA is TGTGCCAGCAGCTTAGTGGGACTAGTCACAGATACGCAGTATTTT. Translating it yields CASSLVGLVTDTQYF.

V is TRBV19 and J is TRBJ2-7, with a weak D call TRBD1 (6 bases). V lost 8 bases, J lost 2 bases, and 13 bases lay in between. In germline, CDR1 is LNHDA, CDR2 SQIVND (reference sequence). CDR3 length equals 13 residues. CDR3 nucleotide sequence: TGTGCCAGTTCCAAGGGGACAACCTACGAGCAGTACTTC. This codes for CASSKGTTYEQYF.

The chain is built from TRBV4-3 and TRBJ1-5; D is unclear. The CDR3 covers 14 residues. Per the germline V gene, CDR1 is LGHNA and CDR2 is YSLEER. The V and J ends lost 5 bases and 0 bases respectively, with 8 bases between them. CDR3 nucleotides: TGCGCCAGCAGCTTGACGGGTAGCAATCAGCCCCAGCATTTT. Translating it yields CASSLTGSNQPQHF.

This sequence joins TRBV27 and TRBJ1-1; 9 nucleotides match TRBD1. V dropped 7 bases and J dropped 5; count of bases not matched to a gene: 8. Germline CDR1 and CDR2: MNHEY and SMNVEV (reference sequence). The CDR3 length is 14 residues. The CDR3 coding sequence is TGTGCCAGCACCCCGGGACAGGGAAAAACTGAAGCTTTCTTT. Amino acids: CASTPGQGKTEAFF.

This rearrangement joins TRBV7-8 to TRBJ2-5; 7 bases align to TRBD1. The CDR3 loop spans 14 amino acids. Germline V gives CDR1 SGHVS, CDR2 FQNEAQ. V lost 2 bases to trimming and J lost 5 bases; unmatched junction nucleotides: 5. DNA for the CDR3: TGTGCCAGCAGCTTATCCGGGACAGATGAGACCCAGTACTTC. This gives the protein CASSLSGTDETQYF. Full variable domain (remainder filled in from reference TRBV7-8 and TRBJ2-5): GAGVSQSPRYKVAKRGQDVALRCDPISGHVSLFWYQQALGQGPEFLTYFQNEAQLDKSGLPSDRFFAERPEGSVSTLKIQRTQQEDSAVYLCASSLSGTDETQYFGPGTRLLVL.

This clone has just a few counts. The genes are TRBV10-3 and TRBJ1-6; 10 bases align to TRBD1. With V trimmed by 6 bases and J by 7 bases, 12 bases remained unmatched. Germline V CDR1 and CDR2: ENHRY, SYGVKD. The CDR3 length is 17 residues. CDR3 bases: TGTGCCATCAGCCTGGAAACCCGGACAGGGGGAAATTCACCCCTCCACTTT. It codes for CAISLETRTGGNSPLHF.

As concerns this clone: A junction boundary mismatches the germline segment, possibly from a read error. The chain uses TRBV7-2 and TRBJ2-5, with 9 positions matching TRBD2. Gene TRBJ2-7 matches the end of the DNA better, so the J call may be wrong. Germline CDR1 SGHTA, CDR2 FQGNSA. The CDR3 runs to 15 residues. The CDR3 nucleotides are TGTGCCAGCAGCCTAGCGGGGCTGAGCTCCTACGAGCAGTACTTC. Its translation: CASSLAGLSSYEQYF.

The rearrangement links TRBV10-1 to TRBJ2-3; 12 positions agree with TRBD2. Trimming cost V 2 bases and J 0 bases; bases outside gene matches: 9. CDR3 size: 19 residues. Germline V gene lookup returns CDR1 WNHNN and CDR2 SYGVQD (reference sequence). The CDR3 loop reads CASSEETSGGHRSTDTQYF. In DNA form, the CDR3 reads TGCGCCAGCAGTGAGGAGACTAGCGGGGGCCACAGGAGCACAGATACGCAGTATTTT.

The genes are TRBV6-6 and TRBJ2-5; D perhaps matches TRBD1 (6 bases). In germline, CDR1 is MNHNY, CDR2 SVGAGI (reference sequence). CDR3 length equals 14 residues. V was clipped by 6 bases and J by 3 bases, with 14 bases between them. CDR3 sequence: CASRLAGAEETQYF. CDR3 in DNA: TGTGCCAGCAGGTTGGCAGGGGCGGAAGAGACCCAGTACTTC.

The J gene is TRBJ2-3, the V gene TRBV14, with 9 positions matching TRBD2. The CDR3 is 17 residues long. Germline-derived CDR1 and CDR2 are SGHDN and FVKESK. The trim removed 5 bases at V and 3 bases at J, leaving 12 bases unmatched. CDR3 region: CASSFRVASGDTDTQYF. DNA for the CDR3: TGTGCCAGCAGCTTCCGGGTGGCTAGCGGGGATACAGATACGCAGTATTTT.

The chain joins TRBV9 to TRBJ2-2, with no clear D. Trimming removed 4 bases from V and 5 bases from J, with 6 bases in between. The germline V gene has CDR1 SGDLS and CDR2 YYNGEE. This CDR3 is 12 amino acids long. CDR3 region: CASSSQTGELFF. In nucleotides, the CDR3 is TGTGCCAGCAGCTCCCAGACCGGGGAGCTGTTTTTT.

This clone was seen only once. This chain links TRBV7-2 with TRBJ1-5, with D possibly being TRBD1 (5 bases). This CDR3 spans 16 amino acids. Trimming left V 1 base short and J 5 bases short, with 15 bases between. Per the germline V gene, CDR1 is SGHTA and CDR2 is FQGNSA. The chain's CDR3 is CASSLGVAGVDQPQHF. The DNA of the CDR3 is TGTGCCAGCAGCTTAGGTGTAGCGGGGGTGGATCAGCCCCAGCATTTT.

The chain employs TRBV7-2 and TRBJ1-2, with D tentatively TRBD1 (6 bases). Germline lookup yields CDR1 SGHTA and CDR2 FQGNSA. V gave up 1 base and J gave up 8 bases, with 11 bases separating them. The CDR3 runs to 13 residues. The DNA of the CDR3 is TGTGCCAGCAGCTTAGTAGGGGGGGGCGGCTACACCTTC. Translation gives CASSLVGGGGYTF.

This chain links TRBV6-1 with TRBJ2-7, with a tentative D call TRBD1 (5 bases). Deletions cut 2 bases from V and 6 bases from J, with 17 bases between. This CDR3 has 15 amino acids. Germline V gene lookup returns CDR1 MNHNS and CDR2 SASEGT. The CDR3 sequence is CASSESMQARGEQYF. The CDR3 nucleotides read TGTGCCAGCAGTGAATCTATGCAGGCTAGGGGCGAGCAGTACTTC.

This chain connects TRBV19 to TRBJ1-1; no firm D call. The V and J ends lost 7 bases and 0 bases respectively, with 21 bases between them. This CDR3 is 17 amino acids long. Germline assignment: CDR1 LNHDA and CDR2 SQIVND (reference sequence). CDR3 bases: TGTGCCAGTAAAGAACCTTTGGAGGCGGGGTTGAACACTGAAGCTTTCTTT. Its translation: CASKEPLEAGLNTEAFF.